These 20 T cell receptor beta chains came from one sample sequenced in a study of blood T cell repertoires in COVID-19. Profiled with immunoSEQ multiplex PCR; TCRdb holds only in-frame clones, not every one. The table shows roughly 380,000 clones, with roughly 90% occurring only once. Material: PBMCs or T cells enriched from blood (not recorded which). Receptors originate from a woman aged 25 to 45 who had been exposed to COVID-19.

The chain uses TRBV23-1 and TRBJ1-5; TRBD1 matches at 10 bases. TRBV23-1 is identified as an open reading frame with a role that is uncertain. Unmatched junction bases numbered 5, after V lost 0 bases and J lost 0 bases. CDR3 length equals 18 residues. CDR3 protein: CASSQSGQGQRSNQPQHF. CDR3 sequence (DNA): TGCGCCAGCAGTCAATCGGGACAGGGGCAGCGTAGCAATCAGCCCCAGCATTTT.

This clone was counted between two and nine times. CDR3 sequence reads: CSVPLGGHLGNYGYTF. The CDR3 DNA is TGCAGCGTTCCCCTAGGTGGACACCTGGGGAACTATGGCTACACCTTC. The chain is built from TRBV29-1 and TRBJ1-2; a weak D match, TRBD1 (5 bases). Trimming took 5 bases from V and 2 from J, leaving 21 bases between them. Germline V gives CDR1 SQVTM, CDR2 ANQGSEA. The CDR3 consists of 16 residues.

The chain joins TRBV29-1 to TRBJ2-5; possible D gene TRBD1, 5 bases. V lost 8 bases and J 2 bases, leaving 15 bases between the germline ends. Germline CDR1 and CDR2: SQVTM and ANQGSEA. This CDR3 is built from 13 residues. The CDR3 bases are TGCAGCCACGTTGGCCAGGGACAAGAGACCCAGTACTTC. Translating it yields CSHVGQGQETQYF.

The chain uses TRBV27 and TRBJ1-1, with D perhaps matching TRBD1 (5 bases). Germline CDR1 and CDR2: MNHEY and SMNVEV (reference sequence). CDR3 length: 17 residues. V lost 3 bases to trimming and J lost 3 bases, with 20 bases between them. Here the CDR3 DNA reads TGTGCCAGCAGTTTTCTCGCGGGGGGGGTGATGTACACTGAAGCTTTCTTT. It is translated as CASSFLAGGVMYTEAFF.

This clone was observed a handful of times. The chain joins TRBV9 to TRBJ1-2; TRBD1 might be the D (5 bases). The ends were cut back, 3 bases at V and 5 bases at J, with 8 bases in the middle. This CDR3 is 12 amino acids long. Germline CDR1 reads SGDLS; CDR2 reads YYNGEE. CDR3 sequence (DNA): TGTGCCAGCAGCGCGACAGATTATGGCTACACCTTC. As protein: CASSATDYGYTF.

This clone was recorded a few times. This chain links TRBV28 with TRBJ1-1, with D perhaps TRBD1 (6 bases). The length of the CDR3 is 15 residues. The germline CDR1 and CDR2 sequences are MDHEN and SYDVKM. The V and J ends lost 3 bases and 1 base respectively, with 12 bases between them. The chain's CDR3 is CASSFLGAGNTEAFF. The CDR3 nucleotides are TGTGCCAGCAGTTTTTTGGGGGCCGGGAACACTGAAGCTTTCTTT. The variable domain in full, completed from reference TRBV28 and TRBJ1-1, reads DVKVTQSSRYLVKRTGEKVFLECVQDMDHENMFWYRQDPGLGLRLIYFSYDVKMKEKGDIPEGYSVSREKKERFSLILESASTNQTSMYLCASSFLGAGNTEAFFGQGTRLTVV.

V gene TRBV27 combines with J gene TRBJ2-2; 7 positions match TRBD2. The germline CDR1 and CDR2 sequences are MNHEY and SMNVEV (reference sequence). Trimming cost V 5 bases and J 6 bases; bases outside gene matches: 12. The CDR3 has 16 amino acids. DNA of the CDR3: TGTGCCAGCAGTACGTGGGGACTATCATTACCCGGGGAGCTGTTTTTT. It yields the protein CASSTWGLSLPGELFF.

The chain joins TRBV2 to TRBJ2-7, with 7 bases matching TRBD1. The V gene end was trimmed by 5 bases and the J gene end by 5 bases; junction bases not matched to a gene: 12. Germline lookup yields CDR1 SNHLY and CDR2 FYNNEI. This CDR3 spans 15 amino acids. For the CDR3, the DNA is TGTGCCAGCAGTCTCGGGTGGACAGGTAGCCACGAGCAGTACTTC. Residues: CASSLGWTGSHEQYF.

This clone showed up just a few times. The same CDR3 also results from other DNA sequences found in this sample. The gene calls are TRBV28 and TRBJ1-1; TRBD1 matches at 7 bases. The CDR3 is made up of 15 amino acids. From germline, CDR1 is MDHEN and CDR2 SYDVKM. V lost 5 bases and J lost 0; bases outside the gene matches: 6. The DNA of the CDR3 is TGTGCCAGCAGTCCCGGGGACAGACTGAACACTGAAGCTTTCTTT. Translating gives CASSPGDRLNTEAFF.

The CDR3 region is CASGLGTGGPRGDTQYF. The DNA of the CDR3 is TGTGCTAGTGGTTTAGGGACAGGGGGCCCGCGGGGGGATACGCAGTATTTT. The V and J genes are TRBV12-5 and TRBJ2-3, with 12 bases matching TRBD1. The germline gives CDR1 LGHNT, CDR2 FRNRAP. The CDR3 covers 17 residues. V was clipped by 3 bases and J by 6 bases; unmatched bases: 10.

V is TRBV11-2 and J is TRBJ1-4, with D perhaps matching TRBD1 (5 bases). The CDR3 runs to 14 residues. Germline-derived CDR1 and CDR2 are SGHAT and FQNNGV. V lost 3 bases and J 4 bases, leaving 9 bases between the germline ends. The CDR3 DNA follows: TGTGCCAGCAGCTTGGGCCAGGGTAATGAAAAACTGTTTTTT. Protein product: CASSLGQGNEKLFF. Combining the CDR3 with reference TRBV11-2 and TRBJ1-4 gives the whole variable domain EAGVAQSPRYKIIEKRQSVAFWCNPISGHATLYWYQQILGQGPKLLIQFQNNGVVDDSQLPKDRFSAERLKGVDSTLKIQPAKLEDSAVYLCASSLGQGNEKLFFGSGTQLSVL.

The rearrangement uses TRBV27 and TRBJ2-1; tentative D call: TRBD2 (7 bases). The CDR3 totals 15 residues. The ends were cut back, 8 bases at V and 0 bases at J, with 14 bases in the middle. Germline assignment: CDR1 MNHEY and CDR2 SMNVEV (reference sequence). CDR3 protein: CASSRGDNSYNEQFF. In DNA, the CDR3 is TGTGCCAGCTCCCGGGGGGACAACTCCTACAATGAGCAGTTCTTC.

This clone appeared a single time. V is TRBV28 and J is TRBJ1-1, with no clear D. The CDR3 sequence is 14 residues long. The germline V and J ends were trimmed by 2 bases and 5 bases, with 12 bases remaining between them. Germline V gene lookup returns CDR1 MDHEN and CDR2 SYDVKM. The CDR3 DNA is TGTGCCAGCAGTTTACCGGCAGGTGGGACTGAAGCTTTCTTT. This translates into CASSLPAGGTEAFF.

J is TRBJ1-6 and V is TRBV2, with D perhaps matching TRBD1 (5 bases). There are 13 residues in the CDR3. The germline V gene has CDR1 SNHLY and CDR2 FYNNEI. The V and J ends lost 7 bases and 5 bases respectively, with 9 bases between them. CDR3 loop: CASKDKHNSPLHF. For the CDR3, the DNA is TGTGCCAGCAAGGACAAACATAATTCACCCCTCCACTTT. The variable domain in full, completed from reference TRBV2 and TRBJ1-6, reads EPEVTQTPSHQVTQMGQEVILRCVPISNHLYFYWYRQILGQKVEFLVSFYNNEISEKSEIFDDQFSVERPDGSNFTLKIRSTKLEDSAMYFCASKDKHNSPLHFGNGTRLTVT.

The chain has TRBV7-9 and TRBJ2-7; TRBD1 matches 7 bases. The CDR3 loop spans 13 amino acids. J was trimmed by 6 bases and V by 6 bases; bases with no gene match: 8. CDR1 and CDR2 from the germline V gene are SEHNR and FQNEAQ (reference sequence). CDR3: CASSRDRASEQYF. CDR3 DNA: TGTGCCAGCAGTCGAGACAGGGCGTCCGAGCAGTACTTC. Variable domain in full (rest from reference TRBV7-9 and TRBJ2-7): DTGVSQNPRHKITKRGQNVTFRCDPISEHNRLYWYRQTLGQGPEFLTYFQNEAQLEKSRLLSDRFSAERPKGSFSTLEIQRTEQGDSAMYLCASSRDRASEQYFGPGTRLTVT.

The V call is TRBV5-4, the J call TRBJ2-2, with TRBD2 as a possible D gene (6 bases). This CDR3 contains 15 residues. Germline CDR1 and CDR2: SGHNT and YYREEE (reference sequence). Trimming stripped 0 bases from V and 6 bases from J, with 12 bases between. The CDR3 nucleotides read TGTGCCAGCAGCTTGGCCGGGAGTGGGGCCGGGGAGCTGTTTTTT. It codes for CASSLAGSGAGELFF.

The chain combines TRBV5-1 with TRBJ2-3, with a weak D call TRBD1 (5 bases). V was clipped by 0 bases and J by 0 bases, with 8 bases between them. Germline lookup yields CDR1 SGHRS and CDR2 YFSETQ. The CDR3 has 15 residues. DNA for the CDR3: TGCGCCAGCAGCTTGGACAGGCCCAGCACAGATACGCAGTATTTT. Its protein is CASSLDRPSTDTQYF. The complete variable domain, with remaining parts taken from reference TRBV5-1 and TRBJ2-3, reads KAGVTQTPRYLIKTRGQQVTLSCSPISGHRSVSWYQQTPGQGLQFLFEYFSETQRNKGNFPGRFSGRQFSNSRSEMNVSTLELGDSALYLCASSLDRPSTDTQYFGPGTRLTVL.

The V call is TRBV7-9, the J call TRBJ2-3; D may be TRBD2 (6 bases). V was cut by 6 bases and J by 1 base, with 17 bases left in between. Germline loops: CDR1 SEHNR, CDR2 FQNEAQ (reference sequence). CDR3 length: 16 amino acids. The CDR3 DNA is TGTGCCAGCAGGCGACGGGAGAATCCCCGCACAGATACGCAGTATTTT. Its translation is CASRRRENPRTDTQYF. Using reference TRBV7-9 and TRBJ2-3 for the parts outside the CDR3, the full variable domain is DTGVSQNPRHKITKRGQNVTFRCDPISEHNRLYWYRQTLGQGPEFLTYFQNEAQLEKSRLLSDRFSAERPKGSFSTLEIQRTEQGDSAMYLCASRRRENPRTDTQYFGPGTRLTVL.

This rearrangement joins TRBV7-3 to TRBJ1-1; 11 nucleotides agree with TRBD1. In germline, CDR1 is SGHTA, CDR2 FQGTGA. Germline trimming cut 4 bases from V and 10 bases from J; bases unmatched to any gene: 5. The CDR3 is made up of 13 amino acids. DNA of the CDR3: TGTGCCAGCAGCTCCGGACAGGGGGCGCGAGCTTTCTTT. Translating gives CASSSGQGARAFF.

The chain joins TRBV5-1 to TRBJ1-1, with 7 bases identical to TRBD1. This CDR3 region has 14 residues. Per germline, CDR1 SGHRS and CDR2 YFSETQ. After removal of 0 bases from V and 3 bases from J, the junction contained 2 bases not matched to a gene. The CDR3 nucleotides read TGCGCCAGCAGCTTGGAGGGGGCGGACACTGAAGCTTTCTTT. Amino acids: CASSLEGADTEAFF.